This T cell receptor beta chain derives from a study of shared clonotypes between healthy human individuals. Study results and caveats: The represented genetic and exposure-history diversity was limited by the small number of donors.

Caucasian adults living in Nashville, Tennessee, provided all samples. Trimming cost V 5 bases and J 5 bases; bases outside gene matches: 13. This CDR3 has 16 amino acids. CDR1 is SGHAT and CDR2 is FQNNGV in the germline V gene. Around 300 ng DNA, roughly 28,000 T cell genomes, went into unsorted PBMC replicate PCRs. Clones were read by immunoSEQ multiplex PCR, and TCRdb kept only the in-frame ones, dropping some. The sample contains 400,000 to 600,000 clones, roughly 85% of which appear only once. In the case of this clone: What it binds is unknown.

The V gene is TRBV11-2, the J gene TRBJ1-1; 8 bases match TRBD1. This sequence was found in a woman aged 40 to 50 in good health. Some clones in this sample may be carry-over from other donors' samples. The sequencing input was PBMCs. The CDR3, as DNA: TGTGCCAGCAGCCACAACGCAGGGGGCGTAGGAACTGAAGCTTTCTTT. This sequence encodes CASSHNAGGVGTEAFF.